This T cell receptor (beta chain) was sequenced in a study of CD8 T cells in ankylosing spondylitis. MiXCR, run by TCRdb on the 5' RACE reads, gives a single entry per CDR3 protein. The sample contains fewer than 250,000 distinct CDR3 sequences, 10% to 13% of which appear only once. This clonotype appeared many times. Its cognate antigen is unknown. CDR1 is SGDLS and CDR2 is YYNGEE in the germline V gene. The CDR3 extends over 15 amino acids. Trimming removed 3 bases from V and 4 bases from J, with 16 bases in between. Study-level points and caveats: Within matched ankylosing spondylitis synovial fluid, disease-linked clones were reportedly significantly enriched. What appeared characteristic of ankylosing spondylitis blood was a TCR beta motif of under 10 highly homologous variants.

Sequenced: blood, either unsorted or a sorted T cell fraction (not recorded which). The genes are TRBV9 and TRBJ2-5; TRBD2 might be the D (7 bases). The TCR was taken from a male donor with ankylosing spondylitis or in good health (not recorded which). The CDR3 sequence: CASSGGLGGRETQYF. The CDR3 DNA reads as TGTGCCAGCAGCGGTGGACTAGGGGGAAGAGAGACCCAGTACTTC.